Each of the 6 T cell receptor beta chains below was sequenced from the same sample in a study of control samples from healthy donors and cancer patients. Sequencing used immunoSEQ multiplex PCR; TCRdb keeps in-frame clones, though not all of them. The data hold some 150,000 clones, with about 93% observed a single time. Sample: PBMCs. The receptors come from a man between 60 and 75 years old with colorectal cancer.

This chain uses TRBV21-1 with TRBJ2-1; the table names TRBD2, a call not compared with the DNA. TRBV21-1 is designated a pseudogene. There are 16 residues in the CDR3. This chain's CDR3 is CASSFRQPRVYFEQFF. CDR3 DNA sequence: TGTGCCAGCAGCTTCCGGCAACCGCGGGTTTACTTTGAGCAGTTCTTC.

The chain recombines TRBV6-1 with TRBJ2-7, with a tentative D call TRBD2 (7 bases). The CDR3 runs 15 residues. V was clipped by 10 bases and J by 2 bases, with 21 bases between them. Germline-derived CDR1 and CDR2 are MNHNS and SASEGT. The CDR3 loop is CATSNGGQLAYEQYF. In DNA, the CDR3 is TGTGCCACCTCCAACGGGGGGCAACTAGCCTACGAGCAGTACTTC.

V and J are TRBV28 and TRBJ1-5, with TRBD1 matching over 8 bases. This CDR3 spans 13 amino acids. V dropped 4 bases and J dropped 9; count of bases not matched to a gene: 5. Germline assignment: CDR1 MDHEN and CDR2 SYDVKM. CDR3 nucleotide sequence: TGTGCCAGCAGTTCAGGGGGCTTCCTGCCCCAGCATTTT. Translation: CASSSGGFLPQHF.

This chain connects TRBV19 to TRBJ1-1; possible D gene TRBD1, 5 bases. The CDR3 runs to 15 residues. CDR1 is LNHDA and CDR2 is SQIVND in the germline V gene (reference sequence). V was clipped by 5 bases and J by 1 base, with 14 bases between them. CDR3 sequence: CASSLTESTNTEAFF. The CDR3 DNA reads TGTGCCAGTAGTCTGACAGAGAGTACGAACACTGAAGCTTTCTTT.

The genes are TRBV7-2 and TRBJ1-4, with D uncertain. The CDR3 spans 14 residues. The V end lost 4 bases, the J end lost 14 bases, and 20 bases lay between the germline ends. The germline gives CDR1 SGHTA, CDR2 FQGNSA. CDR3 sequence: CASSSLGGAEYLFF. The DNA of the CDR3 is TGTGCCAGCAGCTCCCTCGGTGGCGCGGAATATCTGTTTTTT.

V is TRBV7-9 and J is TRBJ2-1; TRBD2 matches at 7 bases. From germline, CDR1 is SEHNR and CDR2 FQNEAQ (reference sequence). V gave up 5 bases and J gave up 8 bases; unmatched junction bases: 15. This CDR3 has 16 residues. The CDR3 bases are TGTGCCAGCAGCACATTTATCGGGACTACCCTCCATGAGCAGTTCTTC. This gives the protein CASSTFIGTTLHEQFF.